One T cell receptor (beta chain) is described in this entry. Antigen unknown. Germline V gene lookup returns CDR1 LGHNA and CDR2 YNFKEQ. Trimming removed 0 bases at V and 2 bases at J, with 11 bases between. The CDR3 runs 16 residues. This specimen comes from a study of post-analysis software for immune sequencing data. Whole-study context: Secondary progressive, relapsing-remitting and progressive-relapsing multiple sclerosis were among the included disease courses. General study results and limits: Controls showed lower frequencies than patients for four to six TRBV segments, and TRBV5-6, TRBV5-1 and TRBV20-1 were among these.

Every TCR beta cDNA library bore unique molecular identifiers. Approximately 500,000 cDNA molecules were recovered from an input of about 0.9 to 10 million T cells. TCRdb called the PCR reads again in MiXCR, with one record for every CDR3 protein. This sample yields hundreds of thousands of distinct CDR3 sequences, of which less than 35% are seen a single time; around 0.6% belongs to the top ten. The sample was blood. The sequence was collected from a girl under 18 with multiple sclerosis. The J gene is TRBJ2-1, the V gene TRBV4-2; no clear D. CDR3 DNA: TGTGCCAGCAGCCAAGAATGGAAAGGGACCTACAATGAGCAGTTCTTC. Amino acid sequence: CASSQEWKGTYNEQFF.